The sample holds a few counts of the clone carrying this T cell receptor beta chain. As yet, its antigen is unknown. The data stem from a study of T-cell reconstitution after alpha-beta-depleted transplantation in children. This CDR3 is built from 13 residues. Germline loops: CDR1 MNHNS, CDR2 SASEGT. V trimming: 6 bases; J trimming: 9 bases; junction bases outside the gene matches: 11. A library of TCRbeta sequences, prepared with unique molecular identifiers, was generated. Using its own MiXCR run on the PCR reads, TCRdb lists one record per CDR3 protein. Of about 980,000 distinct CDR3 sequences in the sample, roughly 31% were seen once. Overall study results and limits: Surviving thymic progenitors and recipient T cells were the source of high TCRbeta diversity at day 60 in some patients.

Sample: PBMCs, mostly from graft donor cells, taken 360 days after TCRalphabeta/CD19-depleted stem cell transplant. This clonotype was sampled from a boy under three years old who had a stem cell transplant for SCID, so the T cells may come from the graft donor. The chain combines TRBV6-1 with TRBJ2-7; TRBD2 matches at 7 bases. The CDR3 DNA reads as TGTGCCAGCAGACGAGGACTAGAAGGGGTGCAGTACTTC. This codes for CASRRGLEGVQYF.